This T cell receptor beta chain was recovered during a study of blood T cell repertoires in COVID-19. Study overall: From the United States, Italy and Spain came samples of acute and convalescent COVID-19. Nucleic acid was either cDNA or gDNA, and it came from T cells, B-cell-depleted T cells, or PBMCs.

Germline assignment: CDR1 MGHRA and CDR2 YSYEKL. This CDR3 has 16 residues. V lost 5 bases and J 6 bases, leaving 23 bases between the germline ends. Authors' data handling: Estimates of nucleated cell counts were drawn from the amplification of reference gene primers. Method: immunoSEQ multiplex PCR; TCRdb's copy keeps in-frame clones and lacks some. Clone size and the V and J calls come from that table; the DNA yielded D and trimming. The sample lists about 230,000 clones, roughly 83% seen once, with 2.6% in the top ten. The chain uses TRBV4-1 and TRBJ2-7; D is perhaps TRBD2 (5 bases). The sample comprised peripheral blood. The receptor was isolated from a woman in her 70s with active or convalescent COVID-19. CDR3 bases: TGCGCCAGCAGCTCAGGACTCCGGATGGTTTCTGGCGAGCAGTACTTC. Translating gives CASSSGLRMVSGEQYF.